This TCR beta chain came from a study of blood T cell repertoires in COVID-19. Participants' reported clinical history set cohort assignment. The authors' processing: Amplified reference gene primers provided the basis for estimating nucleated cell counts. Profiled with immunoSEQ multiplex PCR; TCRdb holds only in-frame clones, not every one. V and J calls and clone size come straight from that table; D and trimming were deduced from the DNA. This table has 140,000 to 150,000 clones, more than 75% appearing once. The CDR3 consists of 12 residues. Germline loops: CDR1 LNHNV, CDR2 YYDKDF (reference sequence). V lost 0 bases and J 7 bases, leaving 6 bases between the germline ends.

This sequence originates from a woman in her 50s who had recovered from COVID-19. The chain uses TRBV15 and TRBJ1-2; no firm D call. The sequencing sample was made of PBMCs or T cells enriched from blood (not recorded which). This CDR3 reads CATSREVAGYTF. CDR3 sequence (DNA): TGTGCCACCAGCAGAGAGGTGGCTGGCTACACCTTC.